One and the same sample provided the 5 T cell receptor beta chains below, sequenced in a study of OX40 agonist ivuxolimab in advanced cancers. Clones were read by immunoSEQ multiplex PCR, and TCRdb kept only the in-frame ones, dropping some. This sample yields fewer than 85,000 clones, of which around 86% are seen a single time; roughly 6.3% belongs to the top ten. Sequenced material: CD4+ or CD8+ T cells sorted from blood, taken in a trial of the OX40 agonist ivuxolimab. These receptors were taken from an adult with an advanced solid tumor such as melanoma, head and neck, liver or kidney cancer.

This chain joins TRBV5-4 and TRBJ1-2; TRBD1 matches 7 bases. CDR1 and CDR2 (germline): SGHNT, YYREEE (reference sequence). The CDR3 spans 16 residues. V dropped 0 bases and J dropped 2; count of bases not matched to a gene: 7. The CDR3 nucleotides read TGTGCCAGCAGCTTGGGGGAAGGACAGGTGAACTATGGCTACACCTTC. Translating gives CASSLGEGQVNYGYTF.

The chain recombines TRBV14 with TRBJ2-7, with a weak D call TRBD2 (5 bases). The CDR3 is 15 residues long. Looked up from germline, CDR1 is SGHDN and CDR2 is FVKESK. With 0 bases removed from V and 6 bases from J, the gap between germline ends came to 15 bases. CDR3 nucleotide sequence: TGTGCCAGCAGCCAAGATTCGAGGGAATCAGGCGAGCAGTACTTC. Residues: CASSQDSRESGEQYF.

The V call is TRBV9, the J call TRBJ2-1, with 8 bases identical to TRBD1. V trimming: 3 bases; J trimming: 8 bases; junction bases outside the gene matches: 7. Germline loops: CDR1 SGDLS, CDR2 YYNGEE. The CDR3 length is 14 residues. The CDR3 bases are TGTGCCAGCAGCGCATCCCAGGGGGCGGATGAGCAGTTCTTC. It is translated as CASSASQGADEQFF.

This chain joins TRBV5-4 and TRBJ2-1, with a possible D match to TRBD1 (5 bases). Germline lookup yields CDR1 SGHNT and CDR2 YYREEE (reference sequence). The V and J ends lost 0 bases and 5 bases respectively, with 18 bases between them. The CDR3 spans 17 residues. The chain's CDR3 is CASSLAMSRVINNEQFF. CDR3 DNA: TGTGCCAGCAGCTTGGCTATGAGCAGGGTGATCAACAATGAGCAGTTCTTC.

V is TRBV18 and J is TRBJ2-5, with D maybe TRBD1 (5 bases). The germline V gene encodes CDR1 KGHSH and CDR2 LQKENI. The CDR3 sequence is 13 residues long. The ends were cut back, 6 bases at V and 5 bases at J, with 13 bases in the middle. In DNA form, the CDR3 reads TGTGCCAGCTCCCGCGGACAAGAGGAGACCCAGTACTTC. It is translated as CASSRGQEETQYF.